Listed here are 16 T cell receptor beta chains from one sample, sequenced in a study of cytomegalovirus exposure and HLA in healthy donors. Researchers ran the PCR with 60 Vbeta and 13 Jbeta primers. Measured with immunoSEQ multiplex PCR; TCRdb has only the in-frame clones, and not every one. The sample includes 210,000 or so clones, more than 60% of them seen just once. The sample taken for sequencing was PBMCs. These receptors all stem from a man in his forties or fifties in good health and CMV-seronegative.

The rearrangement joins TRBV5-1 to TRBJ2-5; TRBD1 matches at 10 bases. V gave up 5 bases and J gave up 4 bases; unmatched junction bases: 8. CDR3 length: 15 residues. Germline values: CDR1 SGHRS, CDR2 YFSETQ. CDR3 sequence reads: CASRKTGDRGETQYF. DNA of the CDR3: TGCGCCAGCAGAAAAACCGGGGACAGGGGAGAGACCCAGTACTTC.

The chain uses TRBV2 and TRBJ2-2; 9 nucleotides agree with TRBD2. Per the germline V gene, CDR1 is SNHLY and CDR2 is FYNNEI. The CDR3 contains 15 residues. The J segment lost 7 bases and the V segment lost 6 bases, leaving 9 bases of the junction unmatched. The CDR3 is CASSAGGERLGELFF. CDR3 bases: TGTGCCAGCAGCGCGGGGGGGGAAAGGCTCGGGGAGCTGTTTTTT. The whole variable domain, filled in from reference TRBV2 and TRBJ2-2, reads EPEVTQTPSHQVTQMGQEVILRCVPISNHLYFYWYRQILGQKVEFLVSFYNNEISEKSEIFDDQFSVERPDGSNFTLKIRSTKLEDSAMYFCASSAGGERLGELFFGEGSRLTVL.

The V and J genes are TRBV4-2 and TRBJ1-1, with unresolved D. Looked up from germline, CDR1 is LGHNA and CDR2 is YNFKEQ. The CDR3 runs 15 residues. V lost 0 bases and J lost 1, with 9 bases in between. CDR3 in DNA: TGTGCCAGCAGCCAAGAATCCCCCGGGAACACTGAAGCTTTCTTT. Residues: CASSQESPGNTEAFF.

The rearrangement uses TRBV28 and TRBJ1-5; weak D call: TRBD1 (6 bases). The ends were cut back, 4 bases at V and 6 bases at J, with 16 bases in the middle. CDR1 MDHEN and CDR2 SYDVKM come from the germline V gene. The CDR3 is 15 residues long. CDR3 sequence (DNA): TGTGCCAGCAGTTCCCAACAGGGTGAGAGTCAGCCCCAGCATTTT. It specifies CASSSQQGESQPQHF.

A few counts support this clone. J is TRBJ2-3 and V is TRBV6-5; D is perhaps TRBD1 (6 bases). Trimming removed 2 bases from V and 2 bases from J, with 8 bases in between. The germline V gene has CDR1 MNHEY and CDR2 SVGAGI. CDR3 length: 14 residues. CDR3 coding DNA: TGTGCCAGCAGTTACGGACAGTCCACAGATACGCAGTATTTT. This gives the protein CASSYGQSTDTQYF.

The chain uses TRBV25-1 and TRBJ1-2; the D gene is possibly TRBD1 (6 bases). This CDR3 region has 14 residues. V was shortened by 11 bases and J by 1 base, with 17 bases between the two germline ends. Germline lookup yields CDR1 MGHDK and CDR2 SYGVNS. Here the CDR3 DNA reads TGTGCCTCAACCTCCGCAGGGGATAACTATGGCTACACCTTC. Its translation is CASTSAGDNYGYTF.

The V and J genes are TRBV7-9 and TRBJ2-3, with 7 bases lining up with TRBD2. The V gene end was trimmed by 5 bases and the J gene end by 4 bases; junction bases not matched to a gene: 12. The CDR3 totals 16 residues. The germline V gene encodes CDR1 SEHNR and CDR2 FQNEAQ (reference sequence). CDR3: CASSPVGRESPDTQYF. DNA for the CDR3: TGTGCCAGCAGCCCAGTGGGGCGGGAGTCCCCAGATACGCAGTATTTT. The whole variable domain, filled in from reference TRBV7-9 and TRBJ2-3, reads DTGVSQNPRHKITKRGQNVTFRCDPISEHNRLYWYRQTLGQGPEFLTYFQNEAQLEKSRLLSDRFSAERPKGSFSTLEIQRTEQGDSAMYLCASSPVGRESPDTQYFGPGTRLTVL.

In nucleotides, the CDR3 is TGTGCCAGCAGCTCCCTTAGCCCGGGGGGCCAACTAAACACCATATATTTT. This codes for CASSSLSPGGQLNTIYF. The rearrangement joins TRBV7-6 to TRBJ1-3; D is possibly TRBD1 (6 bases). Germline V CDR1 and CDR2: SGHVS, FNYEAQ. This CDR3 is built from 17 residues. Trimming removed 4 bases at V and 6 bases at J, with 22 bases between.

This chain links TRBV20-1 with TRBJ1-2, with unresolved D. There are 11 residues in the CDR3. Trimming took 3 bases from V and 8 from J, leaving 10 bases between them. Germline V CDR1 and CDR2: DFQATT, SNEGSKA (reference sequence). CDR3 in amino acids: CSARRDGGYTF. The CDR3 nucleotides are TGCAGTGCTAGGAGGGATGGAGGCTACACCTTC.

The chain links TRBV4-1 to TRBJ2-1; maybe TRBD2 (7 bases). The CDR3 runs to 17 residues. CDR1 and CDR2 (germline): MGHRA, YSYEKL. Trimming took 0 bases from V and 4 from J, leaving 16 bases between them. This chain's CDR3 is CASSQDRRGGLYNEQFF. The CDR3 coding sequence is TGCGCCAGCAGCCAAGATCGAAGGGGGGGGCTGTACAATGAGCAGTTCTTC.

The chain employs TRBV11-1 and TRBJ1-1, with TRBD1 matching 9 bases. Germline-derived CDR1 and CDR2 are SGHAT and FQDESV (reference sequence). The CDR3 sequence is 14 residues long. The V gene end was trimmed by 5 bases and the J gene end by 7 bases; junction bases not matched to a gene: 8. CDR3 region: CASSGGQGPNEAFF. CDR3 sequence (DNA): TGTGCCAGCAGCGGGGGACAGGGACCGAATGAAGCTTTCTTT.

This chain joins TRBV9 and TRBJ1-2, with a weak D call TRBD1 (6 bases). V shed 0 bases and J shed 4 bases, with 10 bases lying between them. The germline CDR1 and CDR2 sequences are SGDLS and YYNGEE. This CDR3 contains 14 residues. CDR3 region: CASSVETGLYGYTF. CDR3 coding DNA: TGTGCCAGCAGCGTAGAGACAGGCCTCTATGGCTACACCTTC. Drawing the rest from reference TRBV9 and TRBJ1-2, the complete variable domain is DSGVTQTPKHLITATGQRVTLRCSPRSGDLSVYWYQQSLDQGLQFLIQYYNGEERAKGNILERFSAQQFPDLHSELNLSSLELGDSALYFCASSVETGLYGYTFGSGTRLTVV.

The chain is built from TRBV19 and TRBJ1-5; 11 bases are a match to TRBD1. The CDR3 contains 13 residues. Germline-derived CDR1 and CDR2 are LNHDA and SQIVND (reference sequence). Trimming cost V 7 bases and J 12 bases; bases outside gene matches: 8. The CDR3 spells CASTPDRGPNQHF. The CDR3 nucleotides are TGTGCCAGTACCCCGGACAGGGGGCCCAACCAGCATTTT.

The chain joins TRBV2 to TRBJ2-3, with D possibly TRBD2 on 5 matching bases. V lost 8 bases, J lost 5 bases, and 26 bases lay in between. This CDR3 is built from 17 residues. From germline, CDR1 is SNHLY and CDR2 FYNNEI. The CDR3 spells CASYISRTYTRGDTQYF. The CDR3 nucleotides are TGTGCCAGCTATATCTCCCGCACATACACACGGGGAGATACGCAGTATTTT.

This chain links TRBV4-1 with TRBJ1-5; no definite D call. Looked up from germline, CDR1 is MGHRA and CDR2 is YSYEKL. Trimming pared 0 bases from V and 5 bases from J, leaving 14 bases between. The CDR3 sequence is 16 residues long. CDR3 DNA sequence: TGCGCCAGCAGCCAAGATCACACAGAAGGTTATCAGCCCCAGCATTTT. Amino acids: CASSQDHTEGYQPQHF.

CDR3 sequence (DNA): TGCGCCAGCAGAGGGTTAAGCGCAGGGCCTAATGAAAAACTGTTTTTT. This encodes CASRGLSAGPNEKLFF. The chain has TRBV5-1 and TRBJ1-4; the D gene is possibly TRBD1 (5 bases). Trimming removed 5 bases at V and 3 bases at J, with 17 bases between. The CDR3 covers 16 residues. The germline gives CDR1 SGHRS, CDR2 YFSETQ.